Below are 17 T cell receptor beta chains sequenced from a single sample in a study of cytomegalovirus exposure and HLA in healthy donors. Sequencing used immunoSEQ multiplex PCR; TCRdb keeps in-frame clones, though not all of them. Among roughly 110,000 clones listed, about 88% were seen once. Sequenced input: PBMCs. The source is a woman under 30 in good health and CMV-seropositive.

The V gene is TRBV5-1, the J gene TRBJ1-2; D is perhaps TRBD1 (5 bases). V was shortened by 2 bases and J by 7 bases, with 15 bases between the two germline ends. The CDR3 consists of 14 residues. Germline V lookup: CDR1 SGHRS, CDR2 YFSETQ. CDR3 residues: CASSLSGIESGYTF. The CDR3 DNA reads TGCGCCAGCAGCTTATCAGGGATCGAGAGTGGCTACACCTTC.

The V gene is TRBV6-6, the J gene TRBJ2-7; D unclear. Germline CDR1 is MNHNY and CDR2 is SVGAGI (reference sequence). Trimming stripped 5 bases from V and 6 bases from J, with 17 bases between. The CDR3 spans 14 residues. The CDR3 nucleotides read TGTGCCAGCAGTCGTGGAGCCTCCCCCGGCGAGCAGTACTTC. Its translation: CASSRGASPGEQYF.

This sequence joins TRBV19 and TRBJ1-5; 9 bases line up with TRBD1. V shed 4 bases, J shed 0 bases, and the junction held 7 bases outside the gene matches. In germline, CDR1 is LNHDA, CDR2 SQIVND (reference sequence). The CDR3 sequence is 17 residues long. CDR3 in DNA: TGTGCCAGTAGTACGACAGGGGGTCCGGTTAGCAATCAGCCCCAGCATTTT. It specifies CASSTTGGPVSNQPQHF.

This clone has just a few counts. The CDR3 DNA sequence: TGCAGCGACGGTAGCTTCGAAGCTTTCTTT. It is translated as CSDGSFEAFF. The chain couples TRBV29-1 to TRBJ1-1; no definite D call. The CDR3 loop spans 10 amino acids. V dropped 7 bases and J dropped 8 bases, with 11 bases sitting between them. Germline V gene data show CDR1 as SQVTM and CDR2 as ANQGSEA.

The CDR3 spells CASSQTTSGGHSYEQYF. The CDR3 DNA reads as TGTGCCAGCAGCCAAACTACTAGCGGGGGCCACTCCTACGAGCAGTACTTC. This chain uses TRBV4-2 with TRBJ2-7, with 11 bases that match TRBD2. CDR3 length: 17 amino acids. J was trimmed by 0 bases and V by 2 bases; bases with no gene match: 6. Per germline, CDR1 LGHNA and CDR2 YNFKEQ.

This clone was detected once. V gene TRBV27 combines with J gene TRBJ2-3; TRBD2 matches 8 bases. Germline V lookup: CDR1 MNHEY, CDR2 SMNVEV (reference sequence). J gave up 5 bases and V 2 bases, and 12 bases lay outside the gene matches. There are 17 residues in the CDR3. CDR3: CASSLVFGTGGKDTQYF. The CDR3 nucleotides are TGTGCCAGCAGTTTAGTGTTTGGGACGGGGGGGAAAGATACGCAGTATTTT.

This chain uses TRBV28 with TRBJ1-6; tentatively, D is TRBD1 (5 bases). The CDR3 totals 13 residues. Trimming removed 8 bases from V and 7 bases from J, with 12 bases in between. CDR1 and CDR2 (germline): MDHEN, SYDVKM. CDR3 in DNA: TGTGCCAGCGAATCGGGGGAGAATTCACCCCTCCACTTT. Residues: CASESGENSPLHF.

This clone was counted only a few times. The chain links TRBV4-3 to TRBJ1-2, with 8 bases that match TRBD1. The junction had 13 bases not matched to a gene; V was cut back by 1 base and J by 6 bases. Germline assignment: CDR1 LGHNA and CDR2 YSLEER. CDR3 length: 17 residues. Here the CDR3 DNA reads TGCGCCAGCAGCCAAGTCACCGGGACAGGAACCTATGATGGCTACACCTTC. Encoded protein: CASSQVTGTGTYDGYTF.

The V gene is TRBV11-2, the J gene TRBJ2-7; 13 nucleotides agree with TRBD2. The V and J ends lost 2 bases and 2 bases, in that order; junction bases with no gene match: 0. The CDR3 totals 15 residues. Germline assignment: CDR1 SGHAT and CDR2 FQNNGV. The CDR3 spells CASSLTSGGAYEQYV. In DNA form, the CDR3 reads TGTGCCAGCAGCTTAACTAGCGGGGGGGCCTACGAGCAGTACGTC.

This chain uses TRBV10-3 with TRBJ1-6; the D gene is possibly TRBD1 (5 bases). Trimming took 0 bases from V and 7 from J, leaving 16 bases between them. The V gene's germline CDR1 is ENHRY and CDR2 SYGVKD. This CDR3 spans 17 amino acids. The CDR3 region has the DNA TGTGCCATCAGTGAGTCTATTGTGAGACAGTTAAATTCACCCCTCCACTTT. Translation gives CAISESIVRQLNSPLHF.

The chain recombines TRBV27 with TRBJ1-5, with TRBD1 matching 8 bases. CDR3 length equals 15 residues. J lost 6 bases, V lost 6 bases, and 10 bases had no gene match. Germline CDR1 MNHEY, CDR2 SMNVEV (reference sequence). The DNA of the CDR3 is TGTGCCAGCAGCCCTGGACAGGGCCGGCGTCAGCCCCAGCATTTT. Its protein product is CASSPGQGRRQPQHF.

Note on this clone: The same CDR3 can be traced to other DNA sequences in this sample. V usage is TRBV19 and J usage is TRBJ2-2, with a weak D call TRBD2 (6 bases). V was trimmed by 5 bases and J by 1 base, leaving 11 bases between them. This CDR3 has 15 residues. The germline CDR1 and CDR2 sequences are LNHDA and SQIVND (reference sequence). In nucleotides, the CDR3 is TGTGCCAGTAGTCCCGCCGGGGGGAACACCGGGGAGCTGTTTTTT. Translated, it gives CASSPAGGNTGELFF.

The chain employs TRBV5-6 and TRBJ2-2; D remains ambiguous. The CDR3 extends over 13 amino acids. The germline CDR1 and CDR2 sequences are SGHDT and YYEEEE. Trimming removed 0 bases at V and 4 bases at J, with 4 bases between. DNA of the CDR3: TGTGCCAGCAGCTTGGCGTCCACCGGGGAGCTGTTTTTT. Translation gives CASSLASTGELFF.

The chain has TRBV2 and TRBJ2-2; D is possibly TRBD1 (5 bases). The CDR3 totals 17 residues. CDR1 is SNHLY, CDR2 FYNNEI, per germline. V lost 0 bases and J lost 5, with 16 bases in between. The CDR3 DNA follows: TGTGCCAGCAGTGAAGCCGGCCAGGGCATGGGGACCGGGGAGCTGTTTTTT. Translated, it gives CASSEAGQGMGTGELFF.

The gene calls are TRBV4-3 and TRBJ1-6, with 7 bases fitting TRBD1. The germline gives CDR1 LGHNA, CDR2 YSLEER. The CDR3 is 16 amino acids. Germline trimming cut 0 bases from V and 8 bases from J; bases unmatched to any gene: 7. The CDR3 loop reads CASSQDYDREYSPLHF. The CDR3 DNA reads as TGCGCCAGCAGCCAAGATTATGACAGGGAATATTCACCCCTCCACTTT.

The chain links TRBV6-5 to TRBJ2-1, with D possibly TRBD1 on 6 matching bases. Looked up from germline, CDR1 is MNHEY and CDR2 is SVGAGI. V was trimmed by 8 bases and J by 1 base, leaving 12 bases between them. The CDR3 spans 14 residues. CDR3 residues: CASFAGESYNEQFF. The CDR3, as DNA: TGTGCCAGCTTCGCAGGGGAGTCCTACAATGAGCAGTTCTTC.

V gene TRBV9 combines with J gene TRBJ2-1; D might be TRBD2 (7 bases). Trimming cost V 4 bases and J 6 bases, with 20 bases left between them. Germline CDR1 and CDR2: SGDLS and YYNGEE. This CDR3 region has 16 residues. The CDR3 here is CASSFQGGVGFNEQFF. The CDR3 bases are TGTGCCAGCAGCTTCCAAGGGGGGGTTGGATTCAATGAGCAGTTCTTC.